These 11 T cell receptor beta chains were sequenced from one sample in a study of blood T cell repertoires in COVID-19. This table comes from immunoSEQ multiplex PCR, and its TCRdb copy is limited to in-frame clones, with some not included. There are under 250,000 clones in the sample; about 79% occur only once, and about 9% lies in the top ten. The sample taken for sequencing was peripheral blood. These receptors all stem from a man in his fifties with active or convalescent COVID-19.

This clone has only a few counts. The chain is built from TRBV21-1 and TRBJ2-1; no DNA check was done on the table's D call, TRBD2. TRBV21-1 is a pseudogene. This CDR3 comprises 16 residues. The DNA of the CDR3 is TGTGCCAGCAGCTCCCACGGCGGGAGCTCCTACAATGAGCAGTTCTTC. It codes for CASSSHGGSSYNEQFF.

The chain uses TRBV7-2 and TRBJ2-7; D is unresolved. The CDR3 loop spans 13 amino acids. Germline V gene data show CDR1 as SGHTA and CDR2 as FQGNSA. Trimming took off 5 bases at V and 6 bases at J, with 14 bases between the two ends. CDR3 protein: CASSPERLREQYF. CDR3 bases: TGTGCCAGCAGCCCCGAGAGACTCCGCGAGCAGTACTTC.

The chain has TRBV7-3 and TRBJ2-2, with D maybe TRBD1 (6 bases). V was clipped by 6 bases and J by 7 bases, with 12 bases between them. Germline V gene lookup returns CDR1 SGHTA and CDR2 FQGTGA. The length of the CDR3 is 13 residues. As DNA, the CDR3 is TGTGCCAGCAGGTTCACAGGGAGCGGGGAGCTGTTTTTT. Translated, it gives CASRFTGSGELFF.

This chain uses TRBV29-1 with TRBJ2-1; D is uncertain. V was shortened by 6 bases and J by 8 bases, with 20 bases between the two germline ends. This CDR3 region has 14 residues. Per the germline V gene, CDR1 is SQVTM and CDR2 is ANQGSEA. The CDR3 reads CSVHPPLEVHEQFF. Written as DNA, the CDR3 is TGCAGCGTACACCCGCCCCTAGAGGTCCATGAGCAGTTCTTC.

The V gene is TRBV6-5, the J gene TRBJ1-5; no definite D call. The V gene lost 7 bases and the J gene lost 5 bases, with 9 bases spanning the gap. Per germline, CDR1 MNHEY and CDR2 SVGAGI. The CDR3 loop spans 12 amino acids. CDR3 in DNA: TGTGCCAGCACCTTCGGGGATCAGCCCCAGCATTTT. Amino acid sequence: CASTFGDQPQHF.

The J gene is TRBJ1-5, the V gene TRBV6-5; 10 bases line up with TRBD1. The junction had 9 bases not matched to a gene; V was cut back by 8 bases and J by 5 bases. Per germline, CDR1 MNHEY and CDR2 SVGAGI. The CDR3 spans 15 residues. Written as DNA, the CDR3 is TGTGCCAGCCGCATGACAGGGGGCGCGGATCAGCCCCAGCATTTT. This encodes CASRMTGGADQPQHF.

The chain links TRBV19 to TRBJ2-5; D is perhaps TRBD2 (5 bases). CDR1 is LNHDA, CDR2 SQIVND, per germline (reference sequence). V gave up 4 bases and J gave up 10 bases, with 16 bases separating them. The length of the CDR3 is 13 residues. CDR3 nucleotide sequence: TGTGCCAGTAGTACCACAGCCTCGAGGGACCAGTACTTC. Protein product: CASSTTASRDQYF.

This clone was recorded a few times. The CDR3, as DNA: TGTGCCAGCAGCTTAGGGCGGACAGGGGCACAAGAGACCCAGTACTTC. Translation gives CASSLGRTGAQETQYF. This sequence joins TRBV7-9 and TRBJ2-5; 9 positions match TRBD1. The CDR3 runs to 16 residues. Trimming cost V 1 base and J 2 bases; bases outside gene matches: 5. Germline V gene sequence: CDR1 SEHNR, CDR2 FQNEAQ (reference sequence). Full variable domain (missing parts from reference TRBV7-9 and TRBJ2-5): DTGVSQNPRHKITKRGQNVTFRCDPISEHNRLYWYRQTLGQGPEFLTYFQNEAQLEKSRLLSDRFSAERPKGSFSTLEIQRTEQGDSAMYLCASSLGRTGAQETQYFGPGTRLLVL.

This clone was picked up a small number of times. The J gene is TRBJ2-5, the V gene TRBV3-1 (or the pseudogene TRBV3-2); D is possibly TRBD1 (6 bases). Between the trimmed V and J ends, which lost 3 bases and 6 bases, there was a span of 11 bases. The CDR3 consists of 13 residues. Germline V gene data show CDR1 as LGHDT and CDR2 as YNNKEL (reference sequence). The CDR3 is CASSQKGEKTQYF. For the CDR3, the DNA is TGTGCCAGCAGCCAGAAGGGGGAGAAGACCCAGTACTTC.

This chain joins TRBV28 and TRBJ2-2, with 12 bases fitting TRBD2. Losses at the gene ends were 4 bases for V and 4 bases for J; bases not matched to a gene: 7. This CDR3 is 17 amino acids long. CDR1 and CDR2 (germline): MDHEN, SYDVKM. This CDR3 is CASSSPSGRAGTGELFF. The CDR3 region has the DNA TGTGCCAGCAGTTCCCCTAGCGGGAGGGCAGGCACCGGGGAGCTGTTTTTT.

The genes are TRBV6-4 and TRBJ2-1; 11 bases are shared with TRBD2. Losses at the gene ends were 4 bases for V and 9 bases for J; bases not matched to a gene: 8. Germline values: CDR1 MRHNA, CDR2 SNTAGT. CDR3 length: 15 residues. The CDR3 DNA reads as TGTGCCAGCAGTGCCGCTAGCGGGGGGCGGGGTGAGCAGTTCTTC. Translation gives CASSAASGGRGEQFF.